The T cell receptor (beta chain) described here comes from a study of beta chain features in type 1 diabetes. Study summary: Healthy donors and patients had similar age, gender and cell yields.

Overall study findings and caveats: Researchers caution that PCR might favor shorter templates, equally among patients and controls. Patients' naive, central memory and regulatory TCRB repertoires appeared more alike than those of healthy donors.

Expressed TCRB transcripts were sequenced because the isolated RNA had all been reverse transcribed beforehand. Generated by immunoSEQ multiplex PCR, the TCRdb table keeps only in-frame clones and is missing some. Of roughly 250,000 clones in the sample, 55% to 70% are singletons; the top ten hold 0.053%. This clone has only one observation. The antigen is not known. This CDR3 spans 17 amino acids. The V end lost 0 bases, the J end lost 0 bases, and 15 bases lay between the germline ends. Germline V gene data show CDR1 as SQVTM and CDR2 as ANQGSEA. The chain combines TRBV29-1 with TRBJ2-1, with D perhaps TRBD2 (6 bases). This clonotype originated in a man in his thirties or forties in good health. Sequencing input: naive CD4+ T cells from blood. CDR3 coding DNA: TGCAGCGTTGAAGACCCGGGAGCAGGACGCTCCTACAATGAGCAGTTCTTC. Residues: CSVEDPGAGRSYNEQFF.